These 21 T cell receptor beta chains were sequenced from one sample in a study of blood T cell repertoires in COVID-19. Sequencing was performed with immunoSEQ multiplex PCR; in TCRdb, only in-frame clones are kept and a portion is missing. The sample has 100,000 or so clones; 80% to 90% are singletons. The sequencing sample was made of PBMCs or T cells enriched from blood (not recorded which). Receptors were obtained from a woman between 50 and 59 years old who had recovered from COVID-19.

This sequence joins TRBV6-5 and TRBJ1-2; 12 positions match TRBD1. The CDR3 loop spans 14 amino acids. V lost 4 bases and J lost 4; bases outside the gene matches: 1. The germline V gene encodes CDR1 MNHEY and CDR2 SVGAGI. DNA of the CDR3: TGTGCCAGCAGTTGGGACAGGGGGCCCTATGGCTACACCTTC. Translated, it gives CASSWDRGPYGYTF.

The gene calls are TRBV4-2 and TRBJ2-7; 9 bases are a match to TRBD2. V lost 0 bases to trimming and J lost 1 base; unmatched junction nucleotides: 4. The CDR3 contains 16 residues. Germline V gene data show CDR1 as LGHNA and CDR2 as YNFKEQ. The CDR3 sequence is CASSQETTSGSYEQYF. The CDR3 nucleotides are TGTGCCAGCAGCCAAGAAACTACTAGCGGGTCCTACGAGCAGTACTTC.

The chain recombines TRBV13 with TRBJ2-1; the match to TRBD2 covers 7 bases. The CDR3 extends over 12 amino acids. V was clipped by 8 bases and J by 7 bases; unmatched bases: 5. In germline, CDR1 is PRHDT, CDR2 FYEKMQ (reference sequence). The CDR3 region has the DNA TGTGCCAGCTCTGCTAGCGGTAATGAGCAGTTCTTC. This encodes CASSASGNEQFF.

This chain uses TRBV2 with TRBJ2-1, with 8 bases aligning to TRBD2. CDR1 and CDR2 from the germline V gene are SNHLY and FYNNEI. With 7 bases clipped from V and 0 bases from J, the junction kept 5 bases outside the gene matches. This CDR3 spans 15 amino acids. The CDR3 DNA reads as TGTGCCAGCACAAAGAGCGGGGGCTCCTACAATGAGCAGTTCTTC. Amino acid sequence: CASTKSGGSYNEQFF.

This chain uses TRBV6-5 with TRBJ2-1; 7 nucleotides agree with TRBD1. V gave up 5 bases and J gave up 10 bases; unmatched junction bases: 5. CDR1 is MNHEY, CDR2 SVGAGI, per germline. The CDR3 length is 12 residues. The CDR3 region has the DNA TGTGCCAGCAGTCGCAGGGGGTCGGAGCAGTTCTTC. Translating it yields CASSRRGSEQFF.

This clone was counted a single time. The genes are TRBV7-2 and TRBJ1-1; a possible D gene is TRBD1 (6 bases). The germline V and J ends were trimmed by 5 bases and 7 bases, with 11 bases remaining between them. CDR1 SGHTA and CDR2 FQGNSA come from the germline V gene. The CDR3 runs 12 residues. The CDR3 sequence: CASSQGRVEAFF. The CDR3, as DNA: TGTGCCAGCAGCCAGGGGAGGGTTGAAGCTTTCTTT.

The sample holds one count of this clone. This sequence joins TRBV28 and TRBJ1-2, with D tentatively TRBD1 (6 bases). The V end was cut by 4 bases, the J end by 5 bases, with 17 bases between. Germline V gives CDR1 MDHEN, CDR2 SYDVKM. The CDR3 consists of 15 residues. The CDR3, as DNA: TGTGCCAGCAGTTACAGGGCCCTTAACCCTTATGGCTACACCTTC. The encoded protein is CASSYRALNPYGYTF.

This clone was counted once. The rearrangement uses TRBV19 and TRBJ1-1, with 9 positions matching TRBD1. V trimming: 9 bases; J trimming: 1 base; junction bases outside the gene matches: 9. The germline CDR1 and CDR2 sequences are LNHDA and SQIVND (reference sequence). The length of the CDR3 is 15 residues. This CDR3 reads CASLTEGQGNTEAFF. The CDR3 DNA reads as TGTGCCAGCCTAACCGAGGGACAGGGGAACACTGAAGCTTTCTTT.

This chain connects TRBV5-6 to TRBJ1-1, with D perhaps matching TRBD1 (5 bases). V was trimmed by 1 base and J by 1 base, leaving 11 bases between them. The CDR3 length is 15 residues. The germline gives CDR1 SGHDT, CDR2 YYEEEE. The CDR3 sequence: CASSLYTGRNTEAFF. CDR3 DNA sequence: TGTGCCAGCAGCTTGTATACAGGCAGGAACACTGAAGCTTTCTTT.

The CDR3 DNA follows: TGTGCCTGGAGAGGACTGGGGAGGGTAGGCTACACCTTC. Translation: CAWRGLGRVGYTF. The genes are TRBV30 and TRBJ1-2; D gene uncertain. Trimming shortened V by 3 bases and J by 8 bases, and 16 bases separated the two germline ends. The germline gives CDR1 GTSNPN, CDR2 SVGIG (reference sequence). CDR3 length equals 13 residues.

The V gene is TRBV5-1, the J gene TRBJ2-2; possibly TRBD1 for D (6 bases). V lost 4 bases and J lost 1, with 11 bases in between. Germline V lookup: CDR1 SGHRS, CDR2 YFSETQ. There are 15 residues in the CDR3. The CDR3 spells CASSPRGQNTGELFF. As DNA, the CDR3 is TGCGCCAGCAGCCCCAGGGGCCAGAACACCGGGGAGCTGTTTTTT.

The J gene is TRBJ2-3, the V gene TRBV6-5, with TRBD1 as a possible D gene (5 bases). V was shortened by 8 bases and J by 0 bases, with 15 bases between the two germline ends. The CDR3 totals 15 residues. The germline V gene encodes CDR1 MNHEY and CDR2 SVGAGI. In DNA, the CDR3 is TGTGCCAGCTGGACACAGTTCTTTAGCACAGATACGCAGTATTTT. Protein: CASWTQFFSTDTQYF.

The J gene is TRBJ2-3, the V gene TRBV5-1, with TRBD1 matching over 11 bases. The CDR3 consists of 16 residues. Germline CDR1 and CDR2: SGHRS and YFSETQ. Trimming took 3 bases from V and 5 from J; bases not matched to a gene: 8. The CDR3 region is CASSSRTGGFGDTQYF. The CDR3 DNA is TGCGCCAGCAGCTCCAGGACAGGGGGCTTTGGAGATACGCAGTATTTT.

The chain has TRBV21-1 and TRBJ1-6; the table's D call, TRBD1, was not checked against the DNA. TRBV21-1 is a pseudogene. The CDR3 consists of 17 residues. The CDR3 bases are TGTGCCAGCAGCACCCGCAGGGACAGGGGTAATAATTCACCCCTCCACTTT. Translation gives CASSTRRDRGNNSPLHF.

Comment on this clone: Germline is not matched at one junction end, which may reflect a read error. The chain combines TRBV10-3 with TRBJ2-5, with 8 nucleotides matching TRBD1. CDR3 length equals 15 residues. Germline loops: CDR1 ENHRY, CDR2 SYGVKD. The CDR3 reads CTISEDTGGRETQYF. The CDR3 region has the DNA TGTACCATCAGTGAAGATACAGGGGGGAGAGAGACCCAGTACTTC.

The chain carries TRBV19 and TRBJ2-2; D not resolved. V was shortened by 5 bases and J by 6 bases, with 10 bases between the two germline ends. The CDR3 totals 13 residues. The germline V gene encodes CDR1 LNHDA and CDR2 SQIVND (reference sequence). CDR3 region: CASSFPGPGELFF. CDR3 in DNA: TGTGCCAGTAGTTTTCCGGGTCCCGGGGAGCTGTTTTTT. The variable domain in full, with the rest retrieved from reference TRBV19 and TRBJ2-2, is DGGITQSPKYLFRKEGQNVTLSCEQNLNHDAMYWYRQDPGQGLRLIYYSQIVNDFQKGDIAEGYSVSREKKESFPLTVTSAQKNPTAFYLCASSFPGPGELFFGEGSRLTVL.

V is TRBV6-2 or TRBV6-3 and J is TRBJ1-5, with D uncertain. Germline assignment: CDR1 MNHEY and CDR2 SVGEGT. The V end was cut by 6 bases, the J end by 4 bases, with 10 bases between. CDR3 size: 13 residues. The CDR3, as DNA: TGTGCCAGCAGCCCAATCCCGAATCAGCCCCAGCATTTT. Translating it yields CASSPIPNQPQHF.

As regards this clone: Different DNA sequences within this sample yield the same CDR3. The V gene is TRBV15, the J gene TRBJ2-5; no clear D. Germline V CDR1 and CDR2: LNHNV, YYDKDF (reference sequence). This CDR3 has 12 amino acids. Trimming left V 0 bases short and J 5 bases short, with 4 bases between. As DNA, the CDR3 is TGTGCCACCAGCAGAGACGGTGAGACCCAGTACTTC. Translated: CATSRDGETQYF.

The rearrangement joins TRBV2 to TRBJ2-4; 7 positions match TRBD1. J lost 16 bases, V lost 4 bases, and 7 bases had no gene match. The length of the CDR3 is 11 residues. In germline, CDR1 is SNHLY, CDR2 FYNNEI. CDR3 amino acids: CASSGGQARYF. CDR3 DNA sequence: TGTGCCAGCAGTGGCGGACAGGCACGCTACTTC.

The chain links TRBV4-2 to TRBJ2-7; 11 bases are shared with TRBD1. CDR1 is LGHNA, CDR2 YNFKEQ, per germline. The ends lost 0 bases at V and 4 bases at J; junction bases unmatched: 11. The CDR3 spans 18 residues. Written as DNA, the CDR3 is TGTGCCAGCAGCCAAGATAGGATTCGCGGGACAGGGGGTTACGAGCAGTACTTC. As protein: CASSQDRIRGTGGYEQYF.

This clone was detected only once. In DNA form, the CDR3 reads TGCGCCAGCAGCCAAGATTCGGTGGGGACAGGGGTGACCCAGTACTTC. This encodes CASSQDSVGTGVTQYF. The V call is TRBV4-1, the J call TRBJ2-5; the match to TRBD1 covers 10 bases. The germline V gene has CDR1 MGHRA and CDR2 YSYEKL. Losses at the gene ends were 0 bases for V and 7 bases for J; bases not matched to a gene: 8. This CDR3 is 16 amino acids long.